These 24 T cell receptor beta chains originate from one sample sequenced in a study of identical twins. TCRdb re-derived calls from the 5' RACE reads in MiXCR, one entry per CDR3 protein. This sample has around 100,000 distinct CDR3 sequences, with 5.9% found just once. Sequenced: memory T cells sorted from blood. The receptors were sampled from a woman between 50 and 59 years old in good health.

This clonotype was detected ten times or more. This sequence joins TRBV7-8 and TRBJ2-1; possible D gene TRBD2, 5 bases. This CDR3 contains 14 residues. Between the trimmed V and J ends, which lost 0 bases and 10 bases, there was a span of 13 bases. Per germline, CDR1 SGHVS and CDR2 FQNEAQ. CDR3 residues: CASSLARVGVEQFF. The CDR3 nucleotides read TGTGCCAGCAGCTTAGCGCGGGTGGGAGTAGAGCAGTTCTTC.

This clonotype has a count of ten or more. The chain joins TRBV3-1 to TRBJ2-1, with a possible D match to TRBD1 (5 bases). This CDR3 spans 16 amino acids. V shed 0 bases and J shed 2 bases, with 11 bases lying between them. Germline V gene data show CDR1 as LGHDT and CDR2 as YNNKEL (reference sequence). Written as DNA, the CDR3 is TGTGCCAGCAGCCAAGAATCAGGGTCCCCCTACAATGAGCAGTTCTTC. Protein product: CASSQESGSPYNEQFF.

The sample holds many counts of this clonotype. The CDR3 region has the DNA TGTGCCAGCAGCTTGGAGAGGACAACATACGAGCAGTACTTC. Residues: CASSLERTTYEQYF. The gene calls are TRBV5-6 and TRBJ2-7, with D possibly matching TRBD1 (5 bases). The CDR3 has 14 amino acids. V was shortened by 0 bases and J by 4 bases, with 11 bases between the two germline ends. The germline CDR1 and CDR2 sequences are SGHDT and YYEEEE.

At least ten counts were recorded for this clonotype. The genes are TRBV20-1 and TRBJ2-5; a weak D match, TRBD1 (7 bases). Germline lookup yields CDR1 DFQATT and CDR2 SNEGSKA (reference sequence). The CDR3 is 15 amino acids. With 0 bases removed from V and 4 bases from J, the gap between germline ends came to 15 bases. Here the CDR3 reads CSARDLNRGGETQYF. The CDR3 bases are TGCAGTGCTAGAGATCTTAACAGGGGAGGAGAGACCCAGTACTTC.

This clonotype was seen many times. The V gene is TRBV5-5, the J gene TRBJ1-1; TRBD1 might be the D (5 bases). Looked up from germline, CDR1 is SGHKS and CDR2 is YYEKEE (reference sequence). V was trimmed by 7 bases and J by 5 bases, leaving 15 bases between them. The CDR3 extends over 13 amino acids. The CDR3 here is CASSWGVDTEAFF. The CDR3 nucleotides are TGTGCCAGCTCCTGGGGGGTGGATACTGAAGCTTTCTTT.

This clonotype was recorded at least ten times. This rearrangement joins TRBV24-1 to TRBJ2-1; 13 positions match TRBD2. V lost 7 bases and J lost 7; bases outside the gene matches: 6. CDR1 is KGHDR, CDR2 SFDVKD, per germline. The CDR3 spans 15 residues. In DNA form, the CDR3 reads TGTGCCACCAGCGAAGGACTAGCGGGAGATAATGAGCAGTTCTTC. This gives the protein CATSEGLAGDNEQFF.

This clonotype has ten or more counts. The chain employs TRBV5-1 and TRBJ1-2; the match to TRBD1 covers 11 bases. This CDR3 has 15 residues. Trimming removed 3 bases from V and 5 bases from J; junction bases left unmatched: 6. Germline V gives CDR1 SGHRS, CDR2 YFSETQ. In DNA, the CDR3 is TGCGCCAGCAGCTCGGCCGGACAGGGGGCTTATGGCTACACCTTC. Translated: CASSSAGQGAYGYTF.

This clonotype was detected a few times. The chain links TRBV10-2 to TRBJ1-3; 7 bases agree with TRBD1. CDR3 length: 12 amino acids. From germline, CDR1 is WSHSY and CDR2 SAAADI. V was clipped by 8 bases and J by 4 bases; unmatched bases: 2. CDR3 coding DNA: TGCGCCAGCGCGGGACAGGGAAACACCATATATTTT. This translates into CASAGQGNTIYF.

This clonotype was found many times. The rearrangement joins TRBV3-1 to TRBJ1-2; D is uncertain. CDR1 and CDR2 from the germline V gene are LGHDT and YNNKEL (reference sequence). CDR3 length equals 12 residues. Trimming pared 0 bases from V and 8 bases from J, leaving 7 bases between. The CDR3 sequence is CASSQDTQGYTF. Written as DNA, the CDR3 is TGTGCCAGCAGCCAAGACACGCAAGGCTACACCTTC.

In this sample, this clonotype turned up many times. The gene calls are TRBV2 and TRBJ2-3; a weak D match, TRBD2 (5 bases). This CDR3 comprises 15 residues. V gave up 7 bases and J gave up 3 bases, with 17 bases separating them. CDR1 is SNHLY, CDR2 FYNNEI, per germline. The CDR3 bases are TGTGCCAGCAAGGTCTCCGGGGTTAGAACAGATACGCAGTATTTT. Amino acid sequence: CASKVSGVRTDTQYF.

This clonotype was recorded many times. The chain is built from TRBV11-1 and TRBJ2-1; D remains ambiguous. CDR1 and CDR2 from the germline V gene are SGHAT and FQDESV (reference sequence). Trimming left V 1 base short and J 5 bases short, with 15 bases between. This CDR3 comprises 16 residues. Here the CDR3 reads CASSLGDVQNHNEQFF. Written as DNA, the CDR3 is TGTGCCAGCAGCTTAGGTGACGTACAAAACCACAATGAGCAGTTCTTC.

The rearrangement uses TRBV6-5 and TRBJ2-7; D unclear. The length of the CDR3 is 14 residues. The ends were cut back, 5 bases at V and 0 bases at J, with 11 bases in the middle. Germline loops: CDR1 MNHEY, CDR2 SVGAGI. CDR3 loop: CASSRVGNSYEQYF. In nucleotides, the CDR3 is TGTGCCAGCAGTAGGGTCGGCAACTCCTACGAGCAGTACTTC.

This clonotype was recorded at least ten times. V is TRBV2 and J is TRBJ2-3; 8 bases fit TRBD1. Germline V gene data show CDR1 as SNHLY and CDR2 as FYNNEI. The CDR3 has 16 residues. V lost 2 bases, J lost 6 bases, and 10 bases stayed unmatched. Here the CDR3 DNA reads TGTGCCAGCAGTGAATCCCCGCCAGGGGGCAGGGATACGCAGTATTTT. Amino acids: CASSESPPGGRDTQYF.

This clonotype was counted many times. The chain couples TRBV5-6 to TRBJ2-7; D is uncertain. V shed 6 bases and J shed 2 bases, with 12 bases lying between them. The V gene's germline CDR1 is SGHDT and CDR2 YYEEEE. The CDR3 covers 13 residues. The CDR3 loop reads CASNLRNTYEQYV. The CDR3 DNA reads TGTGCCAGCAACTTACGCAATACCTACGAGCAGTACGTC.

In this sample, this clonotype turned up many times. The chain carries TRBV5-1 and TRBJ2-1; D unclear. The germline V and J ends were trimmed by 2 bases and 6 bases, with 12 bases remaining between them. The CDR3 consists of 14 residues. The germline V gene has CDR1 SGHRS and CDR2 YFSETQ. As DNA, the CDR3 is TGCGCCAGCAGCTTCTCCGGTTACCCCAATGAGCAGTTCTTC. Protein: CASSFSGYPNEQFF. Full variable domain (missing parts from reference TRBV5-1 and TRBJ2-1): KAGVTQTPRYLIKTRGQQVTLSCSPISGHRSVSWYQQTPGQGLQFLFEYFSETQRNKGNFPGRFSGRQFSNSRSEMNVSTLELGDSALYLCASSFSGYPNEQFFGPGTRLTVL.

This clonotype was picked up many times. The CDR3: CASKTGLEQYF. As DNA, the CDR3 is TGTGCCAGCAAGACAGGACTAGAGCAGTACTTC. This chain connects TRBV27 to TRBJ2-7; D might be TRBD1 or TRBD2, each matching 6 bases. The CDR3 is 11 residues long. The V and J ends lost 7 bases and 7 bases respectively, with 11 bases between them. Germline CDR1 MNHEY, CDR2 SMNVEV (reference sequence).

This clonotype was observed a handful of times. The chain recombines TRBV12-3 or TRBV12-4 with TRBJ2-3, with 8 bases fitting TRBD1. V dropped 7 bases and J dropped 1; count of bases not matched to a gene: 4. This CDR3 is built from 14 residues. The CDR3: CASMAGQGTDTQYF. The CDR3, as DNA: TGTGCCAGCATGGCGGGACAGGGCACAGATACGCAGTATTTT.

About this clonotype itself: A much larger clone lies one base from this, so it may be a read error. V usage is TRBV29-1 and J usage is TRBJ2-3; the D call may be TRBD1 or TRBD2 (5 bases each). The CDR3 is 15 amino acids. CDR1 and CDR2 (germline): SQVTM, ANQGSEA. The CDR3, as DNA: TGCTGCGTTGTGGAATACAGGAGGATGGCAGATACGCAGTATTTT. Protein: CCVVEYRRMADTQYF.

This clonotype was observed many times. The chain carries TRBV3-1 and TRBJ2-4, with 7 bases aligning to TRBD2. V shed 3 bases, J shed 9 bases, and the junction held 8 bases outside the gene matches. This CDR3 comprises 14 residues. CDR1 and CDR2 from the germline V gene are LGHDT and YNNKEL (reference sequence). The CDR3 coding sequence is TGTGCCAGCAGCCAGGGCAGGCGGGAGAGCATTCAGTACTTC. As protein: CASSQGRRESIQYF. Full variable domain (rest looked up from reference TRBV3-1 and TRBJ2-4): DTAVSQTPKYLVTQMGNDKSIKCEQNLGHDTMYWYKQDSKKFLKIMFSYNNKELIINETVPNRFSPKSPDKAHLNLHINSLELGDSAVYFCASSQGRRESIQYFGAGTRLSVL.

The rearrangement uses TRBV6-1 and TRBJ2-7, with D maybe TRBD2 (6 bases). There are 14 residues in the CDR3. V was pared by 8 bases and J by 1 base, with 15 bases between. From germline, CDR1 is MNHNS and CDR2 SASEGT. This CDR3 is CASSRDSSSYEQYV. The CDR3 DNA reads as TGTGCCAGCTCCCGGGACTCAAGTTCCTACGAGCAGTACGTC.

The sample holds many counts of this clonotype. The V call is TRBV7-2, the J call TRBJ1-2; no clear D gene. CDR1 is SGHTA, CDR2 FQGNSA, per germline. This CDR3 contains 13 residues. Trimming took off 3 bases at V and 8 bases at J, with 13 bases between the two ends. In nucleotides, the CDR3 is TGTGCCAGCAGCTTGGGAACCCGCGACGGCTACACCTTC. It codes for CASSLGTRDGYTF.

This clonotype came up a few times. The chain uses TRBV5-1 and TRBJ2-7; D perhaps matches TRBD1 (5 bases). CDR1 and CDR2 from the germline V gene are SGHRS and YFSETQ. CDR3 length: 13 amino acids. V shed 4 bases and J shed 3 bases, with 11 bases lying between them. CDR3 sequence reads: CASSAAGYYEQYV. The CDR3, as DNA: TGCGCCAGCAGCGCCGCAGGGTACTACGAGCAGTACGTC.

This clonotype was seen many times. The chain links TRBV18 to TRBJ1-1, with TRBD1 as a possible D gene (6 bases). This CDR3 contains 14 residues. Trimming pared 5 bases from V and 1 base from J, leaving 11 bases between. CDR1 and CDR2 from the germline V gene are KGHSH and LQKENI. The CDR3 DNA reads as TGTGCCAGCTCAACGCAGACAGGGAACACTGAAGCTTTCTTT. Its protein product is CASSTQTGNTEAFF.

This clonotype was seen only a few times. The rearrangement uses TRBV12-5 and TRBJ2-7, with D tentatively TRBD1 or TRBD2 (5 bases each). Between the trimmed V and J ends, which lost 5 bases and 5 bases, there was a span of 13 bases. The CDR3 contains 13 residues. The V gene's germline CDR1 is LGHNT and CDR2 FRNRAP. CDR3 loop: CASGRGRSDEQYF. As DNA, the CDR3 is TGTGCTAGTGGTAGGGGACGATCGGACGAGCAGTACTTC.